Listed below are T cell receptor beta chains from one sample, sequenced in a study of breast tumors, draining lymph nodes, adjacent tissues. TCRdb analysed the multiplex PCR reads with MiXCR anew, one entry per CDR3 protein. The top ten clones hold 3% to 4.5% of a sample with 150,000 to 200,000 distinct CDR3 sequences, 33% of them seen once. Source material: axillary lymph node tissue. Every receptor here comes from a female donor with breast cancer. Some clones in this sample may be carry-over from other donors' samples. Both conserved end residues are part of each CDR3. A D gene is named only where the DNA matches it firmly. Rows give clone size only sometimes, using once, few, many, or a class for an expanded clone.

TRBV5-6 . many CASSLARRLQETQYF
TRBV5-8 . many CASSPRGLVEKLFF
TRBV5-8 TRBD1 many CASSHRGSRELFF
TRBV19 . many CASKRGQGEPLHF
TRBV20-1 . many CSARALDSNYGYTF
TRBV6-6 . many CASSPPGVPEQYF
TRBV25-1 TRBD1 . CASSVQGAIANEKLFF
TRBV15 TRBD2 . CATSREPPGLAGEAQYF
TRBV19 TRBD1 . CASSDRARGEQFF
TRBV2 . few CATHKNTETFF
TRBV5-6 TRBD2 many CASSLGSPGGETQYF
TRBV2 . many CASSVTPRHAFF
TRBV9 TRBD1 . CASSVGTGSTEAFF
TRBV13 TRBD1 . CASSQGQANSPLHF
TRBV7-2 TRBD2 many CASSSRGGLAGRGEQFF
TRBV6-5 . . CASRPGDLSPLHF
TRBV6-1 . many CASSEYPAAYGYTF
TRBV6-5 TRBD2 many CASTKSGTRTDTQYF
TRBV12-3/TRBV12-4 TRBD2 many CASRKPQVRQASGRGSNEQFF
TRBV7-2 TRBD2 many CASSFSAGVGETQYF
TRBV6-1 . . CASSQAASCEQFF
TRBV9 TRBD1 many CASRSRDRGKTNEKLFF
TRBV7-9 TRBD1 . CASSQGQGSEAFF
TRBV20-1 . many CSVVPISYEQYF
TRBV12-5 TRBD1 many CASGLVQGANTGELFF
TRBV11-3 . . CASSYAACAQYF
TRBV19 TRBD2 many CASSSTSGGSDEQYF
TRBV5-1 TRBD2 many CASSPRGGTTDTQYF
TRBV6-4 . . CASSLRDTHHYEHF
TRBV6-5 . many CASSYTGFYGYTF
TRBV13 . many CASSRRDWCSNQPQHF
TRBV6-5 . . CASREAANTEAFF
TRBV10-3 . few CAISESGAMNTEAFF
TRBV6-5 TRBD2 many CASRPGGSSYNEQFF
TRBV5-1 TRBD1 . CASSLGQVSEAFF
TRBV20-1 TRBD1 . CSASNPGTGEEQPQHF
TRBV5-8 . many CASSLPSIPYEQYF
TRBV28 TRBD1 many CASSSPPGQGINQPQHF
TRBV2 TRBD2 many CASSRLAGGNEQFF
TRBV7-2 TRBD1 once CASSSGTVYGKLFF
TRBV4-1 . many CASSQEMGLSSYEQYF
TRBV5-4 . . CASSLGSADNEQFF
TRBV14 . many CASSQGDGTGNTIYF
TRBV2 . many CASRVQTDTQYF
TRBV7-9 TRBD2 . CASSFRLAGGHDEQYF
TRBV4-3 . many CASSQVLAGELFF
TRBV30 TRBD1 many CAWSTTGGLGSPLHF
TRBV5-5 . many CASSLEWAGSYEQYF
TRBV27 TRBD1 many CASSKGQPYGYTF
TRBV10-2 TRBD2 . CASSGREQSPDTQYF
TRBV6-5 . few CASSYGNMNTEAFF
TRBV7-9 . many CASSFNIFEQFF
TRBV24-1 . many CATSDLWQETQYF
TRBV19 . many CASSLRGVSEQYF